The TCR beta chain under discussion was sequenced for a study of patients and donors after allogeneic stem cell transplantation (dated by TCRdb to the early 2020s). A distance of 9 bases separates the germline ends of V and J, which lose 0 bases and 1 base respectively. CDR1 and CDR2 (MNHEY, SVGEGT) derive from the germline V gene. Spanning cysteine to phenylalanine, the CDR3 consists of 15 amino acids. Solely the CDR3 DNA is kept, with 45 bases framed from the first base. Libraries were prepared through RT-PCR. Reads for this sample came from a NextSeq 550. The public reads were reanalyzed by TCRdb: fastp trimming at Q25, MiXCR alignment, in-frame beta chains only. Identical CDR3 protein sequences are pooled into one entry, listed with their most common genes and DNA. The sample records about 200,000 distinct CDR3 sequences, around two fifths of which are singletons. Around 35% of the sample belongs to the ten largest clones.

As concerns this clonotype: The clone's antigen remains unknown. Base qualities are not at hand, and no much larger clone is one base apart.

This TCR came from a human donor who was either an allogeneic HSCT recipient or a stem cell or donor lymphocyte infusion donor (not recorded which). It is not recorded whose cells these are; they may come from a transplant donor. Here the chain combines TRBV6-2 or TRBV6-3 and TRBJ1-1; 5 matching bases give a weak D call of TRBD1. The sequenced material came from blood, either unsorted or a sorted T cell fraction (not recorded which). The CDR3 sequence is CASSYSGDRNTEAFF. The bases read TGTGCCAGCAGTTACTCAGGAGACAGGAACACTGAAGCTTTCTTT.